This entry features one T cell receptor (beta chain) sequence. These data originate in a study of blood T cell repertoires in COVID-19. Looking at the study overall: The United States, Italy and Spain provided the acute and convalescent COVID-19 samples. PBMCs, B-cell-depleted T cells, or T cells were the source of the cDNA or gDNA that made up the material.

CDR1 and CDR2 (germline): LGHDT, YNNKEL (reference sequence). The CDR3 spans 16 residues. J was trimmed by 10 bases and V by 0 bases; bases with no gene match: 10. Clones were read by immunoSEQ multiplex PCR, and TCRdb kept only the in-frame ones, dropping some. The data contain a few hundred thousand clones, around 86% of them seen just once; the ten biggest clones take up about 10%. The clonotype comes from a man in his forties who had recovered from COVID-19. The rearrangement joins TRBV3-1 (or the pseudogene TRBV3-2) to TRBJ2-1; the match to TRBD2 covers 9 bases. Sequencing was done on a sample of peripheral blood. The CDR3 spells CASSQEQRRGGREQFF. In nucleotides, the CDR3 is TGTGCCAGCAGCCAAGAACAGAGGCGGGGGGGCCGAGAGCAGTTCTTC.